This TCR beta chain appears in the sequencing data of a study of T cells in Graves' hyperthyroidism and ophthalmopathy (dated by TCRdb to between 2017 and 2020). For context, the study as a whole: Peripheral blood was sampled at the time of initial diagnosis, prior to any treatment. A discovery cohort of roughly 100 patients, about 40 with Graves' ophthalmopathy and 57 with stable Graves' hyperthyroidism, was used to find distinguishing TCR V-J signatures. In several Graves' hyperthyroidism patients, the study also compared T-cell repertoires from thyroid tissue with T-cell repertoires from blood. Once sampling was done, hyperthyroidism patients were given methimazole at a starting dose of 30 mg daily, whereas ophthalmopathy patients were given high-dose intravenous methylprednisolone. For training and testing, the 80 to 100 patients in the discovery cohort were randomly divided in a 7:3 ratio. Prospective prediction of ophthalmopathy was tested in an independent validation cohort of fewer than 20 hyperthyroidism patients and around 16 patients who later progressed to ophthalmopathy. According to the paper, TCR Vbeta CDR3 sequencing was carried out on 135 peripheral blood samples, which came from 40 to 45 ophthalmopathy, around 74 hyperthyroidism and approximately 17 progressor patients. Results and caveats for the whole study, not just this receptor: A model built on a 13 V-J signature distinguished ophthalmopathy from stable hyperthyroidism, reaching 87.88% sensitivity and 81.08% specificity in cross-validation and 80%/75% in testing. Blood samples also contained most of the expanded thyroid clonotypes (frequency above 0.001), which suggests that blood repertoires may reflect thyroid immune responses. In validation, the model predicted progression to ophthalmopathy a median of 6.5 months before onset, with roughly 71% sensitivity and around 76% specificity. Sample size was not statistically predetermined, and blinding of investigators to group allocation was not performed.

There are many counts of this clonotype. Its antigen remains unidentified. Per-base quality was not reported, and no clone a single base away is much larger than it. Stable Graves' hyperthyroidism was defined as no progression to ophthalmopathy during 18 months of follow-up. Hyperthyroidism patients were newly diagnosed, with disease duration under 2 months, and aged 18 to 65 years. The study excluded patients with uncontrolled infections, other autoimmune diseases, pregnancy or lactation. Diagnoses relied on clinical symptoms, serum thyroxine and TRAb, thyroid ultrasound and orbital computed tomography. PBMCs were separated from around 9.1 ml of fresh peripheral blood using Ficoll-Paque density gradient centrifugation. Trizol reagent was used to extract total RNA, and RNA quality was then checked on an Agilent 2100 Bioanalyzer. TCR beta CDR3 regions were amplified from RNA transcripts. The first round of RT-PCR for the TCR CDR3 was performed with the HTBI primer set and the Qiagen OneStep RT-PCR kit. The libraries were constructed in a second round of multiplex PCR and then size-selected and purified. Paired-end sequencing of the libraries was performed with 100 bp reads on an Illumina HiSeq2000. In the paper's pipeline: SOAPnuke was used to process the raw data, with reads discarded if the reads contained adapters or uncalled bases, had a mean Phred below 15, or lacked an exact constant-primer or identifier match. High-quality paired reads were merged with COPE v1.2.5, and unique nucleotide sequences were defined as clonotypes. MiTCR v1.1 was used to align clonotypes to the IMGT TRBV, TRBD and TRBJ reference segments. Only V-J combinations with frequency above 0.0001, covering 99% to 99.2% of repertoires, were analysed. The TCS score was defined as the ratio of F50 (clonal expansion) to E x V (chaos), calculated using BLOSUM62-based TCRdist between CDR3 peptides within each V-J. Welch's t-statistics and random forest reduced roughly 500 V-J features to about 13, which were used in a naive Bayes classifier (R e1071). TCRdb ran its own pipeline on the public reads, namely fastp trimming at Q25 and MiXCR clone calling, and kept in-frame beta chains. Entries that share a CDR3 protein sequence are merged under the most common genes and DNA. Clone size and V and J calls follow TCRdb, not the original study. This sample holds around 290,000 distinct CDR3 sequences; about 13% were observed only once. The top ten clones comprise roughly 7.9% of the sample.

The sequence was obtained from a woman aged 40-49 years with Graves' hyperthyroidism. The sample comprised blood.

In nucleotide form, the sequence is TGTGCCAGCAGTGCAGAACCGGGGCAGATGAAGACCCAGTACTTC. It encodes CASSAEPGQMKTQYF. Rearrangement joined TRBV28 to TRBJ2-5; the D gene cannot be resolved beyond TRBD1 or TRBD2, each matching 5 bases. V loses 5 bases of germline sequence and J loses 6 bases, and the interval between the two ends is 19 bases. CDR1 and CDR2 are drawn from the germline V gene: MDHEN, SYDVKM. Measured from the cysteine to the phenylalanine, the CDR3 is 15 residues long. The kept DNA is CDR3 alone, 45 bases in frame from the first base.